The 22 T cell receptor beta chains listed next were all sequenced from one sample in a study of blood T cell repertoires in COVID-19. Here immunoSEQ multiplex PCR was the method, and the copy in TCRdb shows in-frame clones only, minus some. The data show 100,000 to 150,000 clones, with about 77% seen just once and around 25% held by the top ten. The specimen was peripheral blood. The receptors were gathered from a human donor in a cohort sampled during active COVID-19.

The chain joins TRBV7-3 to TRBJ2-1; 11 bases agree with TRBD2. The germline V gene has CDR1 SGHTA and CDR2 FQGTGA. V trimming: 4 bases; J trimming: 6 bases; junction bases outside the gene matches: 8. The CDR3 has 16 residues. The CDR3 sequence: CASSSITSGRVNEQFF. CDR3 DNA sequence: TGTGCCAGCAGCTCGATAACTAGCGGGAGAGTCAATGAGCAGTTCTTC.

The gene calls are TRBV5-1 and TRBJ2-2; D is unresolved. Germline assignment: CDR1 SGHRS and CDR2 YFSETQ. This CDR3 comprises 16 residues. The V end was cut by 0 bases, the J end by 0 bases, with 9 bases between. DNA for the CDR3: TGCGCCAGCAGCTTGGCGTCTGCAGCGAACACCGGGGAGCTGTTTTTT. Translated: CASSLASAANTGELFF.

The rearrangement joins TRBV7-9 to TRBJ2-7; TRBD1 matches 9 bases. The germline gives CDR1 SEHNR, CDR2 FQNEAQ (reference sequence). V gave up 4 bases and J gave up 7 bases; unmatched junction bases: 5. This CDR3 has 13 residues. The CDR3 nucleotides read TGTGCCAGCAGCTCACAGGGGGCTCATGAGCAGTACTTC. It translates to CASSSQGAHEQYF.

The chain combines TRBV25-1 with TRBJ1-5; unclear D gene. Germline CDR1 reads MGHDK; CDR2 reads SYGVNS. The ends were cut back, 4 bases at V and 2 bases at J, with 12 bases in the middle. CDR3 length: 15 residues. The CDR3 region has the DNA TGTGCCAGCAGTGGGGGAGGGTTCGGCAATCAGCCCCAGCATTTT. Encoded protein: CASSGGGFGNQPQHF.

The J gene is TRBJ2-2, the V gene TRBV28, with 7 bases identical to TRBD1. The germline V gene has CDR1 MDHEN and CDR2 SYDVKM. V trimming: 6 bases; J trimming: 6 bases; junction bases outside the gene matches: 10. This CDR3 comprises 15 residues. The CDR3 is CASRPNRGRAGELFF. The CDR3 DNA reads as TGTGCCAGCAGACCGAACAGGGGTAGGGCCGGGGAGCTGTTTTTT.

The chain uses TRBV29-1 and TRBJ1-1, with D perhaps matching TRBD1 (5 bases). The CDR3 loop spans 13 amino acids. V dropped 6 bases and J dropped 6 bases, with 17 bases sitting between them. In germline, CDR1 is SQVTM, CDR2 ANQGSEA. The CDR3 DNA follows: TGCAGCGTGGGTTTAGGGGCGAAGGCTGAAGCTTTCTTT. It specifies CSVGLGAKAEAFF.

J is TRBJ2-3 and V is TRBV30, with TRBD1 identical over 9 bases. The CDR3 spans 16 residues. Trimming cost V 1 base and J 5 bases; bases outside gene matches: 10. Germline V CDR1 and CDR2: GTSNPN, SVGIG (reference sequence). Here the CDR3 DNA reads TGTGCCTGGAGTGCGCCAAGACAGGGGGAGCTAGATACGCAGTATTTT. Translation: CAWSAPRQGELDTQYF.

The genes are TRBV7-8 and TRBJ2-2, with 9 positions matching TRBD1. J was trimmed by 0 bases and V by 5 bases; bases with no gene match: 10. CDR3 length equals 18 residues. Germline CDR1 is SGHVS and CDR2 is FQNEAQ. The chain's CDR3 is CASSVLETGGSNTGELFF. Here the CDR3 DNA reads TGTGCCAGCAGCGTTCTGGAGACAGGGGGTTCGAACACCGGGGAGCTGTTTTTT.

There are a few counts of this clone. This chain joins TRBV2 and TRBJ1-5; D remains unclear. The CDR3 length is 15 residues. Germline CDR1 reads SNHLY; CDR2 reads FYNNEI. Trimming cost V 10 bases and J 0 bases, with 16 bases left between them. The CDR3 reads CATKQGTDSNQPQHF. As DNA, the CDR3 is TGTGCCACCAAGCAAGGTACAGATAGCAATCAGCCCCAGCATTTT.

This chain links TRBV28 with TRBJ1-1; D is unresolved. This CDR3 spans 15 amino acids. Germline V lookup: CDR1 MDHEN, CDR2 SYDVKM. The V end lost 1 base, the J end lost 2 bases, and 11 bases lay between the germline ends. CDR3: CASSLFLRTNTEAFF. In nucleotides, the CDR3 is TGTGCCAGCAGTTTATTCCTACGAACCAACACTGAAGCTTTCTTT. The full variable domain, rest sourced from reference TRBV28 and TRBJ1-1, is DVKVTQSSRYLVKRTGEKVFLECVQDMDHENMFWYRQDPGLGLRLIYFSYDVKMKEKGDIPEGYSVSREKKERFSLILESASTNQTSMYLCASSLFLRTNTEAFFGQGTRLTVV.

This chain connects TRBV5-5 to TRBJ1-2; D is undetermined. The CDR3 is 16 amino acids. The V and J ends lost 0 bases and 7 bases respectively, with 19 bases between them. Germline CDR1 is SGHKS and CDR2 is YYEKEE (reference sequence). CDR3 in DNA: TGTGCCAGCAGCTTGGGAGGGAGAACGACGCGAGGTGGCTACACCTTC. It codes for CASSLGGRTTRGGYTF. Full variable domain (outside the CDR3, taken from reference TRBV5-5 and TRBJ1-2): DAGVTQSPTHLIKTRGQQVTLRCSPISGHKSVSWYQQVLGQGPQFIFQYYEKEERGRGNFPDRFSARQFPNYSSELNVNALLLGDSALYLCASSLGGRTTRGGYTFGSGTRLTVV.

The V call is TRBV2, the J call TRBJ1-3, with D perhaps matching TRBD1 (5 bases). V was cut by 3 bases and J by 8 bases, with 11 bases left in between. The CDR3 runs to 13 residues. Germline CDR1 and CDR2: SNHLY and FYNNEI. The CDR3 is CASSDQGGDTIYF. The CDR3 DNA reads TGTGCCAGCAGTGACCAGGGCGGAGACACCATATATTTT. The full variable domain, with the rest looked up from reference TRBV2 and TRBJ1-3, is EPEVTQTPSHQVTQMGQEVILRCVPISNHLYFYWYRQILGQKVEFLVSFYNNEISEKSEIFDDQFSVERPDGSNFTLKIRSTKLEDSAMYFCASSDQGGDTIYFGEGSWLTVV.

The chain has TRBV7-2 and TRBJ2-1; D call uncertain. The CDR3 spans 14 residues. Germline V gives CDR1 SGHTA, CDR2 FQGNSA. Trimming stripped 1 base from V and 6 bases from J, with 10 bases between. For the CDR3, the DNA is TGTGCCAGCAGCTTAGAGGTTGGCGGCAATGAGCAGTTCTTC. Its translation is CASSLEVGGNEQFF.

This chain connects TRBV19 to TRBJ1-5, with TRBD1 as a possible D gene (5 bases). This CDR3 region has 11 residues. Trimming pared 3 bases from V and 16 bases from J, leaving 13 bases between. The germline CDR1 and CDR2 sequences are LNHDA and SQIVND (reference sequence). In nucleotides, the CDR3 is TGTGCCAGTAGTATCGGGGGGGGAACCCATTTT. Its protein product is CASSIGGGTHF.

The V call is TRBV14, the J call TRBJ2-1, with D tentatively TRBD1 (5 bases). There are 13 residues in the CDR3. With 0 bases removed from V and 8 bases from J, the gap between germline ends came to 8 bases. From germline, CDR1 is SGHDN and CDR2 FVKESK. CDR3 in DNA: TGTGCCAGCAGCCAAGATTGGGGCGATGAGCAGTTCTTC. Protein: CASSQDWGDEQFF. Full variable domain (outside the CDR3, taken from reference TRBV14 and TRBJ2-1): EAGVTQFPSHSVIEKGQTVTLRCDPISGHDNLYWYRRVMGKEIKFLLHFVKESKQDESGMPNNRFLAERTGGTYSTLKVQPAELEDSGVYFCASSQDWGDEQFFGPGTRLTVL.

The chain has TRBV19 and TRBJ2-1; 7 nucleotides align to TRBD2. The V gene's germline CDR1 is LNHDA and CDR2 SQIVND (reference sequence). J was trimmed by 9 bases and V by 1 base; bases with no gene match: 6. There are 14 residues in the CDR3. CDR3 protein: CASSIGGGRFEQFF. The CDR3 bases are TGTGCCAGTAGTATAGGAGGCGGGAGATTTGAGCAGTTCTTC.

The V call is TRBV7-2, the J call TRBJ1-5; 9 bases align to TRBD1. CDR3 length: 16 amino acids. J lost 3 bases, V lost 2 bases, and 5 bases had no gene match. The germline V gene encodes CDR1 SGHTA and CDR2 FQGNSA. The CDR3 sequence is CASSLMGTGLNQPQHF. CDR3 bases: TGTGCCAGCAGCTTAATGGGGACAGGGCTCAATCAGCCCCAGCATTTT. The whole variable domain, filled in from reference TRBV7-2 and TRBJ1-5, reads GAGVSQSPSNKVTEKGKDVELRCDPISGHTALYWYRQSLGQGLEFLIYFQGNSAPDKSGLPSDRFSAERTGGSVSTLTIQRTQQEDSAVYLCASSLMGTGLNQPQHFGDGTRLSIL.

This chain links TRBV3-1 (or the pseudogene TRBV3-2) with TRBJ2-3, with 8 bases fitting TRBD2. Looked up from germline, CDR1 is LGHDT and CDR2 is YNNKEL (reference sequence). V trimming: 6 bases; J trimming: 2 bases; junction bases outside the gene matches: 7. The CDR3 contains 15 residues. The CDR3 nucleotides are TGTGCCAGCAGTCGAGCGGGAGACGACACAGATACGCAGTATTTT. Amino acid sequence: CASSRAGDDTDTQYF.

The rearrangement uses TRBV7-3 and TRBJ2-7, with D maybe TRBD2 (5 bases). The CDR3 length is 14 residues. The V end was cut by 0 bases, the J end by 2 bases, with 8 bases between. CDR1 is SGHTA and CDR2 is FQGTGA in the germline V gene. The CDR3 is CASSLTRDTYEQYF. CDR3 DNA sequence: TGTGCCAGCAGCTTAACTCGGGATACCTACGAGCAGTACTTC.

The V gene is TRBV30, the J gene TRBJ2-2; weak D call: TRBD2 (6 bases). The CDR3 has 14 residues. Trimming took off 4 bases at V and 3 bases at J, with 12 bases between the two ends. Germline V lookup: CDR1 GTSNPN, CDR2 SVGIG (reference sequence). The CDR3 nucleotides are TGTGCCTGGAATCTAGCGACTTACACCGGGGAGCTGTTTTTT. This encodes CAWNLATYTGELFF.

The J gene is TRBJ2-5, the V gene TRBV5-6; 10 nucleotides agree with TRBD2. The CDR3 totals 16 residues. Trimming cost V 4 bases and J 1 base; bases outside gene matches: 7. Per the germline V gene, CDR1 is SGHDT and CDR2 is YYEEEE. The CDR3 loop is CASSGFSSGGQETQYF. The CDR3 DNA reads as TGTGCCAGCAGCGGGTTTTCTAGCGGGGGCCAAGAGACCCAGTACTTC. Full variable domain (outside the CDR3, taken from reference TRBV5-6 and TRBJ2-5): DAGVTQSPTHLIKTRGQQVTLRCSPKSGHDTVSWYQQALGQGPQFIFQYYEEEERQRGNFPDRFSGHQFPNYSSELNVNALLLGDSALYLCASSGFSSGGQETQYFGPGTRLLVL.

The chain links TRBV19 to TRBJ1-6; tentatively, D is TRBD1 (5 bases). Germline CDR1 LNHDA, CDR2 SQIVND (reference sequence). V shed 3 bases and J shed 4 bases, with 10 bases lying between them. The CDR3 runs to 15 residues. CDR3 bases: TGTGCCAGTAGTATGCCGCAGGGTTATAATTCACCCCTCCACTTT. As protein: CASSMPQGYNSPLHF.